What follows is one T cell receptor (beta chain) and its context. No antigen is known for it. Both 60 Vbeta primers and 13 Jbeta primers went into the PCR. The method was immunoSEQ multiplex PCR; TCRdb's version includes in-frame clones alone and lacks a portion of them. The top ten clones hold about 1.8% of a sample with roughly 130,000 clones, about 61% of them seen once. The sample is drawn from a study of cytomegalovirus exposure and HLA in healthy donors. In the study overall: About 85 million unique TCRs from HLA-typed donors were held in an early release of data.

Between the trimmed V and J ends, which lost 0 bases and 10 bases, there was a span of 16 bases. This CDR3 has 16 residues. Germline V gene sequence: CDR1 MNHEY, CDR2 SVGAGI. Whole-study results and caveats: Later analysis reportedly placed an Asian-associated ancestry cluster below the roughly 630-donor mean in N-insertions.

This chain links TRBV6-5 with TRBJ1-6; possible D gene TRBD1, 6 bases. What was sequenced was PBMCs. This TCR was recovered from a male donor in good health and CMV-seronegative. The CDR3 DNA follows: TGTGCCAGCAGTTACTCGGGTCAGGGGATTGTCTCACCCCTCCACTTT. It yields the protein CASSYSGQGIVSPLHF.